This T cell receptor (beta chain) derives from a study of tumor and adjacent non-tumor tissue in lung cancer. The template was RNA from unsorted bulk tissue. Looked up from germline, CDR1 is MNHEY and CDR2 is SVGEGT. The CDR3 is 16 amino acids. Trimming took 6 bases from V and 8 from J, leaving 26 bases between them. As to this clonotype: No conserved phenylalanine or tryptophan ends this CDR3, so it is likely a read error.

Three rounds of nested PCR, following a modified ARM-PCR protocol, produced the TCRbeta library. Each CDR3 protein gets one entry after TCRdb re-called the multiplex PCR reads with MiXCR. The data show about 110,000 distinct CDR3 sequences, under 90% seen once. The clonotype comes from a man between 65 and 85 years old with non-small cell lung cancer. The chain employs TRBV6-2 or TRBV6-3 and TRBJ2-7; possible D gene TRBD2, 6 bases. The sequenced material came from lung tumor tissue. For the CDR3, the DNA is TGTGCCAGCAGGAATACCGCCGGGACTCGGGGGAGCAAGCAGTACTCC. Amino acids: CASRNTAGTRGSKQYS.